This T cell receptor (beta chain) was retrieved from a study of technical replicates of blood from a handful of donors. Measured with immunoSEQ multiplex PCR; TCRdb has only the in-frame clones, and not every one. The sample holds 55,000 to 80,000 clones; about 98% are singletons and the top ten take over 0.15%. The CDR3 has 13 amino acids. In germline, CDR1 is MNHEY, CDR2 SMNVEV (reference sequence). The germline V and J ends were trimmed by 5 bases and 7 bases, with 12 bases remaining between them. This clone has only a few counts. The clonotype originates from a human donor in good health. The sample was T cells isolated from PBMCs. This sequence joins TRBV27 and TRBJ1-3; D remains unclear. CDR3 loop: CASSTPSGNTIYF. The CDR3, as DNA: TGTGCCAGCAGTACTCCCTCGGGGAACACCATATATTTT.